These 23 T cell receptor beta chains share one sample of origin, sequenced in a study of post-analysis software for immune sequencing data. Study-level points and caveats: About five TRBV segments appeared more often in patients than in controls, and TRBV5-6, TRBV5-1 and TRBV20-1 were among these.

Their antigens remain unidentified. The authors incorporated unique molecular identifiers into the TCR beta cDNA libraries. TCRdb fed the PCR reads into MiXCR, producing one record per CDR3 protein. The sample consists of some 690,000 distinct CDR3 sequences, 55% to 60% of them appearing once. The specimen sequenced was blood. All receptors derive from a girl aged 2-10 years with multiple sclerosis.

This sequence joins TRBV2 and TRBJ1-4, with D perhaps matching TRBD1 (5 bases). This CDR3 comprises 12 residues. The V gene lost 7 bases and the J gene lost 5 bases, with 8 bases spanning the gap. Germline V gene lookup returns CDR1 SNHLY and CDR2 FYNNEI. CDR3 DNA sequence: TGTGCCAGCACGCGGGGGAATGAAAAACTGTTTTTT. This gives the protein CASTRGNEKLFF.

This clonotype came up a few times. The chain employs TRBV29-1 and TRBJ1-2; D is unclear. The CDR3 extends over 13 amino acids. Germline V gives CDR1 SQVTM, CDR2 ANQGSEA. Trimming removed 6 bases from V and 3 bases from J, with 14 bases in between. For the CDR3, the DNA is TGCAGCGTGGTATGGACGACCCACTATGGCTACACCTTC. Translating gives CSVVWTTHYGYTF.

The CDR3 here is CSVEVTGDEVQYF. The CDR3 nucleotides read TGCAGCGTTGAGGTGACAGGGGATGAGGTCCAGTACTTC. The chain recombines TRBV29-1 with TRBJ2-7; 8 bases map to TRBD1. The germline gives CDR1 SQVTM, CDR2 ANQGSEA. The J segment lost 10 bases and the V segment lost 3 bases, leaving 11 bases of the junction unmatched. The CDR3 contains 13 residues.

This chain uses TRBV15 with TRBJ1-2; 8 bases are a match to TRBD1. V lost 4 bases and J lost 8; bases outside the gene matches: 9. Germline CDR1 is LNHNV and CDR2 is YYDKDF (reference sequence). This CDR3 is built from 14 residues. The CDR3 spells CATSTSMTGEGYTF. DNA for the CDR3: TGTGCCACCAGCACGTCGATGACAGGGGAAGGCTACACCTTC.

V is TRBV28 and J is TRBJ2-1; D unclear. This CDR3 is built from 14 residues. Trimming removed 7 bases at V and 4 bases at J, with 14 bases between. CDR1 is MDHEN and CDR2 is SYDVKM in the germline V gene. The CDR3 here is CASTSGPLYNEQFF. The CDR3 coding sequence is TGTGCCAGCACCTCGGGCCCCCTGTACAATGAGCAGTTCTTC.

V usage is TRBV20-1 and J usage is TRBJ2-5; D is possibly TRBD1 (5 bases). Germline-derived CDR1 and CDR2 are DFQATT and SNEGSKA (reference sequence). Trimming left V 0 bases short and J 5 bases short, with 22 bases between. The CDR3 sequence is 17 residues long. CDR3 in DNA: TGCAGTGCTAGAGATTTATATTTAGGGGCGGACCTGGAGACCCAGTACTTC. This gives the protein CSARDLYLGADLETQYF.

V usage is TRBV20-1 and J usage is TRBJ2-5; 8 nucleotides match TRBD2. Germline loops: CDR1 DFQATT, CDR2 SNEGSKA (reference sequence). J was trimmed by 4 bases and V by 0 bases; bases with no gene match: 1. The CDR3 spans 13 residues. The CDR3 bases are TGCAGTGCTAGAGATAGCGGGACAGAGACCCAGTACTTC. Translated: CSARDSGTETQYF.

The chain carries TRBV5-1 and TRBJ1-1, with D uncertain. The CDR3 contains 14 residues. Trimming cost V 7 bases and J 1 base, with 14 bases left between them. Germline assignment: CDR1 SGHRS and CDR2 YFSETQ. The CDR3 sequence: CASGLFQANTEAFF. CDR3 nucleotides: TGCGCCAGCGGGTTGTTCCAAGCGAACACTGAAGCTTTCTTT.

This chain connects TRBV27 to TRBJ2-1, with D possibly called TRBD1 or TRBD2 (7 bases each). The CDR3 loop spans 13 amino acids. Germline V gene data show CDR1 as MNHEY and CDR2 as SMNVEV (reference sequence). V lost 6 bases and J 9 bases, leaving 15 bases between the germline ends. The CDR3 sequence is CASRKTGRVEQFF. CDR3 DNA sequence: TGTGCCAGCAGGAAGACAGGGAGGGTTGAGCAGTTCTTC.

This clonotype was counted between two and nine times. V is TRBV3-1 and J is TRBJ2-7; D is unresolved. Germline CDR1 and CDR2: LGHDT and YNNKEL (reference sequence). The CDR3 spans 13 residues. Deletions cut 3 bases from V and 6 bases from J, with 12 bases between. The CDR3 region has the DNA TGTGCCAGCAGCCAGGGCCCCTTGCGCGAGCAGTACTTC. Its translation: CASSQGPLREQYF.

This chain connects TRBV6-5 to TRBJ2-4; perhaps TRBD2 as D (6 bases). The assigned J gene may be wrong: the sequence end matches TRBJ2-5 better. Looked up from germline, CDR1 is MNHEY and CDR2 is SVGAGI. This CDR3 contains 13 residues. The CDR3 DNA is TGTGCCAGCAGTTACCGGGAGTCAGAGACCCAGTACTTC. This gives the protein CASSYRESETQYF.

V usage is TRBV10-3 and J usage is TRBJ2-3; D possibly corresponds to TRBD2 (6 bases). CDR3 length: 14 residues. The V gene lost 4 bases and the J gene lost 4 bases, with 12 bases spanning the gap. The germline CDR1 and CDR2 sequences are ENHRY and SYGVKD. CDR3 nucleotides: TGTGCCATCAGTGGACTAGGGACGGCAGATACGCAGTATTTT. Amino acids: CAISGLGTADTQYF.

This chain connects TRBV20-1 to TRBJ2-5; tentative D call: TRBD2 (6 bases). Germline CDR1 and CDR2: DFQATT and SNEGSKA (reference sequence). This CDR3 region has 14 residues. With 4 bases removed from V and 1 base from J, the gap between germline ends came to 13 bases. DNA for the CDR3: TGCAGTGCTATAATCGGGGACTCCCAAGAGACCCAGTACTTC. Its translation is CSAIIGDSQETQYF.

The V gene is TRBV6-5, the J gene TRBJ2-1; 9 bases fit TRBD1. Germline values: CDR1 MNHEY, CDR2 SVGAGI. Losses at the gene ends were 7 bases for V and 10 bases for J; bases not matched to a gene: 8. This CDR3 has 13 residues. In DNA form, the CDR3 reads TGTGCCAGCACCACAGGGGGCTACAGGGAGCAGTTCTTC. This gives the protein CASTTGGYREQFF.

This chain joins TRBV19 and TRBJ2-5, with D perhaps matching TRBD1 (7 bases). The end of the DNA fits TRBJ2-7 better, so the J call may be wrong. Germline V gene sequence: CDR1 LNHDA, CDR2 SQIVND (reference sequence). The CDR3 totals 14 residues. The CDR3, as DNA: TGTGCCAGTAGTGCGGGACAGTCAACCTACGAGCAGTACTTC. It translates to CASSAGQSTYEQYF.

The gene calls are TRBV6-6 and TRBJ2-1, with 11 nucleotides matching TRBD2. Germline assignment: CDR1 MNHNY and CDR2 SVGAGI (reference sequence). The CDR3 totals 16 residues. J gave up 4 bases and V 2 bases, and 4 bases lay outside the gene matches. The CDR3 nucleotides are TGTGCCAGCAGTTACCGGGGACTAGCGGCTTACAATGAGCAGTTCTTC. It yields the protein CASSYRGLAAYNEQFF.

This clonotype turned up a few times. The chain carries TRBV15 and TRBJ2-3; 13 positions match TRBD2. Germline V gene data show CDR1 as LNHNV and CDR2 as YYDKDF (reference sequence). Trimming removed 3 bases from V and 4 bases from J; junction bases left unmatched: 7. The CDR3 contains 17 residues. CDR3 protein: CATSSLLAGGPADTQYF. CDR3 nucleotides: TGTGCCACCAGCAGCCTACTAGCGGGAGGGCCCGCAGATACGCAGTATTTT.

The V gene is TRBV12-3 or TRBV12-4, the J gene TRBJ1-5; perhaps TRBD1 as D (5 bases). The CDR3 sequence is 12 residues long. The ends were cut back, 3 bases at V and 12 bases at J, with 12 bases in the middle. The CDR3 coding sequence is TGTGCCAGCAGTTTGGGGCTTGGGAGCCAGCATTTT. Translated, it gives CASSLGLGSQHF.

The chain links TRBV7-3 to TRBJ2-1; TRBD1 agrees at 7 bases. The CDR3 extends over 16 amino acids. With V trimmed by 5 bases and J by 3 bases, 10 bases remained unmatched. CDR1 is SGHTA and CDR2 is FQGTGA in the germline V gene. CDR3 protein: CASSTRGGQSYNEQFF. CDR3 DNA: TGTGCCAGCAGCACCAGAGGGGGACAGAGCTACAATGAGCAGTTCTTC.

V usage is TRBV5-5 and J usage is TRBJ2-1; no clear D gene. CDR1 and CDR2 from the germline V gene are SGHKS and YYEKEE (reference sequence). V gave up 0 bases and J gave up 9 bases, with 13 bases separating them. The CDR3 extends over 14 amino acids. The CDR3 DNA reads TGTGCCAGCAGCTTGGGTAGTAACCACAGTGAGCAGTTCTTC. Translation gives CASSLGSNHSEQFF. Using reference TRBV5-5 and TRBJ2-1 for the parts outside the CDR3, the full variable domain is DAGVTQSPTHLIKTRGQQVTLRCSPISGHKSVSWYQQVLGQGPQFIFQYYEKEERGRGNFPDRFSARQFPNYSSELNVNALLLGDSALYLCASSLGSNHSEQFFGPGTRLTVL.

V and J are TRBV7-8 and TRBJ2-7, with D unclear. The CDR3 contains 17 residues. Trimming stripped 6 bases from V and 5 bases from J, with 26 bases between. Germline values: CDR1 SGHVS, CDR2 FQNEAQ. The CDR3 region is CASSWGTADLYIDEQYF. CDR3 sequence (DNA): TGTGCCAGCAGTTGGGGAACAGCCGACCTATACATCGACGAGCAGTACTTC.

The V and J genes are TRBV20-1 and TRBJ2-3, with 10 bases that match TRBD1. V shed 0 bases, J shed 9 bases, and the junction held 9 bases outside the gene matches. The germline CDR1 and CDR2 sequences are DFQATT and SNEGSKA (reference sequence). The CDR3 loop spans 15 amino acids. Here the CDR3 reads CSARDRDRGFDTQYF. As DNA, the CDR3 is TGCAGTGCTAGAGATAGGGACAGGGGCTTTGACACGCAGTATTTT.

This clonotype was detected only a few times. The rearrangement links TRBV6-5 to TRBJ2-7; D may be TRBD2 (6 bases). The germline gives CDR1 MNHEY, CDR2 SVGAGI. V dropped 5 bases and J dropped 2 bases, with 19 bases sitting between them. This CDR3 comprises 16 residues. The CDR3 loop reads CASSLGGIGSPYEQYF. The CDR3 nucleotides read TGTGCCAGCAGTCTTGGAGGGATCGGTTCCCCCTACGAGCAGTACTTC.